These 2 T cell receptor beta chains originate from one sample sequenced in a study of control samples from healthy donors and cancer patients. Assay: immunoSEQ multiplex PCR; the TCRdb copy retains only in-frame clones and omits some. The data show around 180,000 clones, more than 85% seen once. Sequencing was done on a sample of blood. The receptors were sampled from a woman in her thirties or forties in good health.

This rearrangement joins TRBV15 to TRBJ2-7; no clear D gene. Looked up from germline, CDR1 is LNHNV and CDR2 is YYDKDF (reference sequence). Trimming took 0 bases from V and 6 from J, leaving 9 bases between them. The CDR3 has 13 amino acids. The DNA for the CDR3 is TGTGCCACCAGCAGAGATCGTGGTGGCGAGCAGTACTTC. This encodes CATSRDRGGEQYF.

This chain connects TRBV6-1 to TRBJ1-1, with TRBD1 identical over 7 bases. Trimming took 0 bases from V and 0 from J; bases not matched to a gene: 1. This CDR3 spans 15 amino acids. CDR1 is MNHNS, CDR2 SASEGT, per germline. CDR3 amino acids: CASSEATGVNTEAFF. CDR3 bases: TGTGCCAGCAGTGAAGCCACAGGGGTGAACACTGAAGCTTTCTTT.